The clone carrying this TCR beta chain was seen a handful of times. V was cut by 1 base and J by 5 bases, with 5 bases left in between. Germline lookup yields CDR1 SEHNR and CDR2 FQNEAQ (reference sequence). CDR3 length: 12 residues. This sample was included in a study of cytomegalovirus exposure and HLA in healthy donors. The PCR was carried out with 60 Vbeta primers and 13 Jbeta primers. Assay: immunoSEQ multiplex PCR; the TCRdb copy retains only in-frame clones and omits some. The table has roughly 120,000 clones, under 90% seen once. The TCR originated in a woman in her 40s in good health and CMV-seronegative. This chain links TRBV7-9 with TRBJ1-2, with D unclear. The sequenced sample consisted of PBMCs. The CDR3 sequence: CASSLVAYGYTF. The CDR3 region has the DNA TGTGCCAGCAGCTTAGTGGCATATGGCTACACCTTC.